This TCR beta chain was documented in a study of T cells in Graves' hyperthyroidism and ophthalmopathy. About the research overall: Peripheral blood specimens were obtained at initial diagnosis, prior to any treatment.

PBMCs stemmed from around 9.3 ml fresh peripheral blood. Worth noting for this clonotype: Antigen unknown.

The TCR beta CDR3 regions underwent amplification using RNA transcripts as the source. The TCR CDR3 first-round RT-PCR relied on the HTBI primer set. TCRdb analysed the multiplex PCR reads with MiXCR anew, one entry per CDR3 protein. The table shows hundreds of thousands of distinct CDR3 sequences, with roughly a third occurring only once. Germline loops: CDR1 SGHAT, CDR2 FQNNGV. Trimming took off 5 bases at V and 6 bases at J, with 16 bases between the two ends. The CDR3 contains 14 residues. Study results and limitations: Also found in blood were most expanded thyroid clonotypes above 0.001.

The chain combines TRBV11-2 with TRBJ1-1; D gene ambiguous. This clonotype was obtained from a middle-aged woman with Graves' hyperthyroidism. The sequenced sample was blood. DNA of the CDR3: TGTGCCAGCAGCCCGTGGACGGTAAACTCTGAAGCTTTCTTT. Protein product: CASSPWTVNSEAFF.